This T cell receptor (beta chain) came from a study of T cell repertoires in cytomegalovirus infection. At the level of the study: Public TCR beta signatures marked donors with CMV infection and the matching HLA.

The table lists this clonotype with many counts. The CDR3 totals 14 residues. V was trimmed by 0 bases and J by 7 bases, leaving 12 bases between them. Germline V gives CDR1 DFQATT, CDR2 SNEGSKA (reference sequence). TCRdb recomputed calls from the reads with MiXCR, one row per CDR3 protein. The table lists around 210,000 distinct CDR3 sequences, around 6.2% of them singletons, with about 6.3% in the top ten. The receptor comes from a human donor in good health (CMV status not recorded). Some clones in this sample may be carry-over from other donors' samples. The specimen sequenced was PBMCs. The rearrangement uses TRBV20-1 and TRBJ1-4, with D perhaps TRBD1 (6 bases). This chain's CDR3 is CSARDPRGGEKLFF. The CDR3 DNA is TGCAGTGCTAGAGATCCCAGGGGAGGTGAAAAACTGTTTTTT.